These 15 T cell receptor beta chains were all obtained from the same sample, sequenced in a study of chemoradiotherapy in HPV16-positive cancers. Assay used: immunoSEQ multiplex PCR; TCRdb lists only in-frame clones, some missing. The sample records fewer than 20,000 clones, around 70% being singletons. This material consisted of tumor tissue, taken from a patient who underwent chemoradiotherapy. The receptors here all came from a human donor with HPV-associated anogenital cancer.

The chain has TRBV9 and TRBJ1-2; D gene unclear. Looked up from germline, CDR1 is SGDLS and CDR2 is YYNGEE. This CDR3 has 13 amino acids. Trimming removed 4 bases from V and 8 bases from J, with 15 bases in between. This chain's CDR3 is CASSPDGPRGYTF. In DNA form, the CDR3 reads TGTGCCAGCAGCCCAGACGGACCTCGCGGCTACACCTTC. Combining the CDR3 with reference TRBV9 and TRBJ1-2 gives the whole variable domain DSGVTQTPKHLITATGQRVTLRCSPRSGDLSVYWYQQSLDQGLQFLIQYYNGEERAKGNILERFSAQQFPDLHSELNLSSLELGDSALYFCASSPDGPRGYTFGSGTRLTVV.

This clone is a singleton in its sample. V gene TRBV5-4 combines with J gene TRBJ2-3; the D is unclear. V was cut by 4 bases and J by 2 bases, with 14 bases left in between. This CDR3 contains 15 residues. Per the germline V gene, CDR1 is SGHNT and CDR2 is YYREEE (reference sequence). The CDR3 coding sequence is TGTGCCAGCAGCGGTGGTTGGGGAAACACAGATACGCAGTATTTT. Translating gives CASSGGWGNTDTQYF.

This chain joins TRBV7-9 and TRBJ2-5, with D possibly being TRBD1 (6 bases). The V gene lost 5 bases and the J gene lost 2 bases, with 12 bases spanning the gap. This CDR3 has 14 residues. Germline CDR1 reads SEHNR; CDR2 reads FQNEAQ (reference sequence). CDR3 sequence (DNA): TGTGCCAGCAGCCCTACAGGGTGGCAAGAGACCCAGTACTTC. Translated, it gives CASSPTGWQETQYF.

The sample holds one count of this clone. V gene TRBV6-5 combines with J gene TRBJ1-5; weak D call: TRBD1 (5 bases). Germline V gene data show CDR1 as MNHEY and CDR2 as SVGAGI. This CDR3 has 14 residues. V was trimmed by 2 bases and J by 7 bases, leaving 12 bases between them. The CDR3 sequence is CASSYAGVRQPQHF. The CDR3 region has the DNA TGTGCCAGCAGTTACGCGGGGGTACGGCAGCCCCAGCATTTT.

This sequence joins TRBV19 and TRBJ1-2; 7 bases line up with TRBD1. The CDR3 is 14 amino acids. The V gene's germline CDR1 is LNHDA and CDR2 SQIVND (reference sequence). The ends lost 4 bases at V and 6 bases at J; junction bases unmatched: 8. In nucleotides, the CDR3 is TGTGCCAGTAGTACCCCACAGGGGAGGGATGGCTACACCTTC. Translation: CASSTPQGRDGYTF.

This clone was picked up one time. The chain carries TRBV6-1 and TRBJ1-5; weak D call: TRBD1 (5 bases). This CDR3 is built from 13 residues. V shed 8 bases and J shed 4 bases, with 12 bases lying between them. Germline V gene data show CDR1 as MNHNS and CDR2 as SASEGT. The CDR3 reads CASRDLGNQPQHF. The CDR3 nucleotides read TGTGCCAGCCGGGACCTCGGTAATCAGCCCCAGCATTTT.

This clone was counted a few times. J is TRBJ1-2 and V is TRBV5-4, with D perhaps TRBD1 (6 bases). CDR1 and CDR2 from the germline V gene are SGHNT and YYREEE (reference sequence). Trimming removed 1 base from V and 6 bases from J, with 10 bases in between. The CDR3 extends over 13 amino acids. The CDR3 region has the DNA TGTGCCAGCAGCTTGCTGGGGGGGCATGGCTACACCTTC. This gives the protein CASSLLGGHGYTF.

In the case of this clone: The junction departs from the called germline gene at one end, perhaps through a read error. CDR3: CASSFREGDQPQHF. The CDR3 DNA sequence: TGTGCCAGCAGTTTTAGAGAGGGGGATCAACCCCAGCATTTT. The gene calls are TRBV7-6 and TRBJ1-5; D is perhaps TRBD1 (6 bases). CDR1 SGHVS and CDR2 FNYEAQ come from the germline V gene. The CDR3 runs to 14 residues.

This rearrangement joins TRBV11-1 to TRBJ2-1; TRBD1 might be the D (6 bases). With 2 bases removed from V and 4 bases from J, the gap between germline ends came to 15 bases. The CDR3 has 16 residues. CDR1 SGHAT and CDR2 FQDESV come from the germline V gene (reference sequence). CDR3 region: CASSLNGRGLYNEQFF. The CDR3 DNA sequence: TGTGCCAGCAGCTTAAATGGCAGGGGCCTTTACAATGAGCAGTTCTTC.

The rearrangement uses TRBV4-1 and TRBJ2-2; possibly TRBD2 for D (5 bases). Germline V gives CDR1 MGHRA, CDR2 YSYEKL. This CDR3 is 15 amino acids long. V was cut by 2 bases and J by 5 bases, with 12 bases left in between. DNA for the CDR3: TGCGCCAGCAGCCAACCAACTAGAAATACCGGGGAGCTGTTTTTT. It specifies CASSQPTRNTGELFF.

The CDR3 DNA reads TGTGCCAGCAGCCGTCTGGACAGGGGGCAAGGCTACACCTTC. Translation: CASSRLDRGQGYTF. This rearrangement joins TRBV9 to TRBJ1-2; TRBD1 matches 11 bases. Trimming removed 4 bases from V and 8 bases from J; junction bases left unmatched: 7. The germline gives CDR1 SGDLS, CDR2 YYNGEE. The CDR3 contains 14 residues.

In its sample, this clone was seen a few times. V usage is TRBV10-2 and J usage is TRBJ1-5, with a weak D call TRBD1 (5 bases). This CDR3 is 13 amino acids long. Trimming removed 4 bases from V and 4 bases from J, with 8 bases in between. Germline values: CDR1 WSHSY, CDR2 SAAADI. For the CDR3, the DNA is TGCGCCAGCAGTGCAGGGATAAATCAGCCCCAGCATTTT. Translation gives CASSAGINQPQHF.

This clone was detected only a few times. The gene calls are TRBV9 and TRBJ2-2; 7 nucleotides agree with TRBD2. The CDR3 covers 16 residues. V lost 2 bases to trimming and J lost 1 base; unmatched junction nucleotides: 5. Germline values: CDR1 SGDLS, CDR2 YYNGEE. CDR3 DNA sequence: TGTGCCAGCAGCGTCTCAGCGGGGAGGAACACCGGGGAGCTGTTTTTT. It yields the protein CASSVSAGRNTGELFF.

The V gene is TRBV11-3, the J gene TRBJ2-7; 7 nucleotides match TRBD2. V lost 1 base, J lost 1 base, and 7 bases stayed unmatched. Germline V CDR1 and CDR2: SGHNT, YENEEA. CDR3 length: 16 amino acids. This chain's CDR3 is CASSLVGRGLSYEQYF. The CDR3 region has the DNA TGTGCCAGCAGCTTAGTGGGGAGGGGTCTTTCCTACGAGCAGTACTTC.

V usage is TRBV11-2 and J usage is TRBJ2-3; unclear D gene. The V gene lost 2 bases and the J gene lost 4 bases, with 13 bases spanning the gap. The CDR3 runs 15 residues. The germline V gene has CDR1 SGHAT and CDR2 FQNNGV. CDR3 residues: CASSLIPSDPDTQYF. The CDR3, as DNA: TGTGCCAGCAGCTTAATTCCGAGCGATCCAGATACGCAGTATTTT.